These T cell receptor beta chains were read from a single sample in a study of vaccination effects on CD4 cells after COVID-19. The antigens of these receptors remain unknown. Profiled with immunoSEQ multiplex PCR; TCRdb holds only in-frame clones, not every one. The table shows about 55,000 clones, with around 68% occurring only once. The input for sequencing was CD4+ T cells from PBMCs cultured with SARS-CoV-2 spike peptides, taken before COVID-19 vaccination. These receptors were collected from a human donor who received a COVID-19 vaccine. CDR3s include the opening cysteine and the closing phenylalanine or tryptophan. Fields, in order: D gene, J gene, V gene, clone size, CDR3 DNA, CDR3 protein. A D gene is named only where the DNA matches it firmly. Part of the rows lack a size; the others show once, few, many or a class for expanded clones.

D: .; J: TRBJ2-5; V: TRBV30; size: .; DNA: TGTGCCTGGAGTGTAACGCGAGAGACCCAGTACTTC; CDR3: CAWSVTRETQYF
D: .; J: TRBJ1-2; V: TRBV20-1; size: .; DNA: TGCAGTGCTACAGAAGACTATGGCTACACCTTC; CDR3: CSATEDYGYTF
D: .; J: TRBJ2-6; V: TRBV19; size: .; DNA: TGTGCCAGTAGTTCCTGGGACTCTGGGGCCAACGTCCTGACTTTC; CDR3: CASSSWDSGANVLTF
D: .; J: TRBJ2-1; V: TRBV4-2; size: .; DNA: TGTGCCAGCAGCAAAAGGTATTACGGCTACAATGAGCAGTTCTTC; CDR3: CASSKRYYGYNEQFF
D: .; J: TRBJ2-5; V: TRBV6-2/TRBV6-3; size: .; DNA: TGTGCCAGCAGCCACTACACAGGGCAAGAGACCCAGTACTTC; CDR3: CASSHYTGQETQYF
D: .; J: TRBJ1-2; V: TRBV6-2/TRBV6-3; size: few; DNA: TGTGCCAGCAGTCAGGGAGGTGGCTACACCTTC; CDR3: CASSQGGGYTF
D: .; J: TRBJ2-5; V: TRBV7-2; size: .; DNA: TGTGCCAGCAGCTTCGAGAGGAAAGAGACCCAGTACTTC; CDR3: CASSFERKETQYF
D: .; J: TRBJ1-2; V: TRBV12-3/TRBV12-4; size: .; DNA: TGTGCCAGCAGGCCCGGGACCCTGCATGGCTACACCTTC; CDR3: CASRPGTLHGYTF
D: .; J: TRBJ2-1; V: TRBV27; size: .; DNA: TGTGCCAGCAGTTTATTTAAGGGTGGGTCCGAGCACGGACGGAATGAGCAGTTCTTC; CDR3: CASSLFKGGSEHGRNEQFF
D: .; J: TRBJ1-2; V: TRBV4-1; size: .; DNA: TGCGCCAGCAGCATCCGGGACCAACTTTGGTATGGCTACACCTTC; CDR3: CASSIRDQLWYGYTF
D: .; J: TRBJ1-2; V: TRBV6-1; size: .; DNA: TGTGCCAGCAGTGAATTCCGGCTTAGCAGCGTTGGCTACACCTTC; CDR3: CASSEFRLSSVGYTF
D: .; J: TRBJ2-6; V: TRBV6-6; size: few; DNA: TGTGCCAGCAGTTACCGAACCCGGGACGACGTCCTGACTTTC; CDR3: CASSYRTRDDVLTF
D: .; J: TRBJ1-1; V: TRBV20-1; size: .; DNA: TGCAGTGCTAGAGGGAACGAAGCTTTCTTT; CDR3: CSARGNEAFF
D: TRBD2; J: TRBJ2-1; V: TRBV14; size: .; DNA: TGTGCCAGCAGGCATTCTAGCGGGGACCTCTACAATGAGCAGTTCTTC; CDR3: CASRHSSGDLYNEQFF
D: .; J: TRBJ2-7; V: TRBV10-3; size: few; DNA: TGTGCCATCAGTGGTGGCGACGAGCAGTACTTC; CDR3: CAISGGDEQYF
D: .; J: TRBJ2-3; V: TRBV12-3/TRBV12-4; size: .; DNA: TGTGCCAGCAGCCGCCTGGGTGGGGATACGCAGTATTTT; CDR3: CASSRLGGDTQYF
D: .; J: TRBJ1-2; V: TRBV5-6; size: .; DNA: TGTGCCAGCAGCTTGAGCCTGGACACGTACTATGGCTACACCTTC; CDR3: CASSLSLDTYYGYTF
D: TRBD1; J: TRBJ1-1; V: TRBV12-3/TRBV12-4; size: few; DNA: TGTGCCAGCACCTCAGACAGGGGGGTAAAAGCTTTCTTT; CDR3: CASTSDRGVKAFF
D: TRBD1; J: TRBJ2-1; V: TRBV9; size: .; DNA: TGTGCCAGCAGCCCTAGAACTGGGACAGGGCTGTACAATGAGCAGTTCTTC; CDR3: CASSPRTGTGLYNEQFF
D: .; J: TRBJ1-3; V: TRBV6-5; size: once; DNA: TGTGCCAGCAGTTACTCGAAGGCTTGGACCTCGAACACCATATATTTT; CDR3: CASSYSKAWTSNTIYF
D: TRBD1; J: TRBJ1-1; V: TRBV7-8; size: .; DNA: TGTGCCAGCAGCCCCCGGGACAGGCTATTGAACACTGAAGCTTTCTTT; CDR3: CASSPRDRLLNTEAFF
D: .; J: TRBJ2-1; V: TRBV19; size: .; DNA: TGTGCCAGTAGTATGAGAACAGGGCCCAATGAGCAGTTCTTC; CDR3: CASSMRTGPNEQFF
D: TRBD1; J: TRBJ1-1; V: TRBV20-1; size: .; DNA: TGCAGTGCTAGTGCCGGGACAGAGAACACTGAAGCTTTCTTT; CDR3: CSASAGTENTEAFF
D: .; J: TRBJ2-3; V: TRBV4-1; size: .; DNA: TGCGCCAGCAGCCAAGTCCCGGGGGTAGCCGAAGCTACGCAGTATTTT; CDR3: CASSQVPGVAEATQYF
D: .; J: TRBJ2-1; V: TRBV24-1; size: .; DNA: TGTGCCACCAGTGATCACCTCCCTACCCGTGACAATGAGCAGTTCTTC; CDR3: CATSDHLPTRDNEQFF
D: TRBD2; J: TRBJ2-3; V: TRBV5-1; size: .; DNA: TGCGCCAGCAGCTATAGCGGGGGGCACACAGATACGCAGTATTTT; CDR3: CASSYSGGHTDTQYF
D: .; J: TRBJ1-6; V: TRBV10-3; size: .; DNA: TGTGCCATCAGTGAGTCGGGGGACACACCCCTCCACTTT; CDR3: CAISESGDTPLHF
D: .; J: TRBJ2-5; V: TRBV6-5; size: once; DNA: TGTGCCAGCAGCCCATTACGGCAAGAGACCCAGTACTTC; CDR3: CASSPLRQETQYF
D: .; J: TRBJ1-1; V: TRBV3-1/TRBV3-2; size: .; DNA: TGTGCCAGCAGAGATGCTCCGAACACTGAAGCTTTCTTT; CDR3: CASRDAPNTEAFF
D: TRBD1; J: TRBJ1-4; V: TRBV6-2/TRBV6-3; size: .; DNA: TGTGCCAGCAGTCGGACAGGGGGCGCGAAAAAACTGTTTTTT; CDR3: CASSRTGGAKKLFF
D: .; J: TRBJ2-3; V: TRBV6-2/TRBV6-3; size: .; DNA: TGTGCCAGCAGTTACGAGTCGGCCAGCACAGATACGCAGTATTTT; CDR3: CASSYESASTDTQYF
D: .; J: TRBJ2-7; V: TRBV2; size: .; DNA: TGTGCCAGCAGGACCTCGGGTGCCACCTACGAGCAGTACTTC; CDR3: CASRTSGATYEQYF
D: TRBD2; J: TRBJ2-3; V: TRBV9; size: .; DNA: TGTGCCAGCAGCCCACAGAAAGTGGCGGGGGATCTGAATACGCAGTATTTT; CDR3: CASSPQKVAGDLNTQYF
D: .; J: TRBJ2-1; V: TRBV7-9; size: .; DNA: TGTGCCAGCAGCCACTCCCCGTGGGAGCAGTTCTTC; CDR3: CASSHSPWEQFF
D: TRBD1; J: TRBJ2-3; V: TRBV5-1; size: .; DNA: TGCGCCAGCAGCGGGGGACAGGGGCGTATCGCAGATACGCAGTATTTT; CDR3: CASSGGQGRIADTQYF
D: .; J: TRBJ1-1; V: TRBV2; size: .; DNA: TGTGCCAGCACTGGGGAAACTCTAGGAGCTTTCTTT; CDR3: CASTGETLGAFF
D: .; J: TRBJ1-1; V: TRBV6-4; size: .; DNA: TGTGCCAGCAGAAAACGGGGGAACACTGAAGCTTTCTTT; CDR3: CASRKRGNTEAFF
D: TRBD1; J: TRBJ2-5; V: TRBV30; size: .; DNA: TGTGCCTGGAGTATATGGGACAGGGGGTGGGAGACCCAGTACTTC; CDR3: CAWSIWDRGWETQYF
D: .; J: TRBJ1-5; V: TRBV29-1; size: .; DNA: TGCAGCGTGCGCACAGGTAGCAATCAGCCCCAGCATTTT; CDR3: CSVRTGSNQPQHF
D: TRBD2; J: TRBJ2-5; V: TRBV5-4; size: few; DNA: TGTGCCAGCAGCTTGACCCTACTAGCGGGGATCCAAGAGACCCAGTACTTC; CDR3: CASSLTLLAGIQETQYF
D: .; J: TRBJ1-1; V: TRBV18; size: .; DNA: TGTGCCAGCTCACCTTTCACCCGGGGTAACACTGAAGCTTTCTTT; CDR3: CASSPFTRGNTEAFF
D: .; J: TRBJ2-2; V: TRBV5-1; size: .; DNA: TGCGCCAGCAGCTTAATACAGGCGGGCGGGGAGCTGTTTTTT; CDR3: CASSLIQAGGELFF
D: .; J: TRBJ2-5; V: TRBV9; size: few; DNA: TGTGCCAGCAACAGGGAACTCCAAGAGACCCAGTACTTC; CDR3: CASNRELQETQYF
D: TRBD1; J: TRBJ2-3; V: TRBV27; size: .; DNA: TGTGCCAGCAGCCGTCCGACAGGGGGAGTCACAGATACGCAGTATTTT; CDR3: CASSRPTGGVTDTQYF
D: TRBD1; J: TRBJ1-2; V: TRBV10-3; size: .; DNA: TGTGCCATGACAGGGGGCGTATATGGCTACACCTTC; CDR3: CAMTGGVYGYTF
D: TRBD2; J: TRBJ2-3; V: TRBV19; size: .; DNA: TGTGCCAGTAGTCGACTAGCGGGAGGGATCACAGATACGCAGTATTTT; CDR3: CASSRLAGGITDTQYF
D: .; J: TRBJ1-1; V: TRBV3-1/TRBV3-2; size: few; DNA: TGTGCCAGCAGCCCAGCCCACCAGAGGAGCGCTGAAGCTTTCTTT; CDR3: CASSPAHQRSAEAFF
D: .; J: TRBJ2-7; V: TRBV27; size: .; DNA: TGTGCCAGCAGTTATCAGCCAGGTGGGACCTACGAGCAGTACTTC; CDR3: CASSYQPGGTYEQYF
D: .; J: TRBJ1-6; V: TRBV27; size: .; DNA: TGTGCCAGCAGTTCCCGGGGAGGAAATTCACCCCTCCACTTT; CDR3: CASSSRGGNSPLHF
D: .; J: TRBJ2-5; V: TRBV24-1; size: few; DNA: TGTGCCACCAGTGAGAGCGGCGGAGGAGGGGGAGAGACCCAGTACTTC; CDR3: CATSESGGGGGETQYF
D: .; J: TRBJ2-5; V: TRBV18; size: .; DNA: TGTGCCAGCTCACCACGGTCAGCGCAAGAGACCCAGTACTTC; CDR3: CASSPRSAQETQYF
D: TRBD1; J: TRBJ1-2; V: TRBV6-2/TRBV6-3; size: few; DNA: TGTGCCAGCAGTTCCGCCGGGACAGTCAATGGCTACACCTTC; CDR3: CASSSAGTVNGYTF
D: .; J: TRBJ2-3; V: TRBV7-2; size: .; DNA: TGTGCCAGCAGCTTATACTACGTCGGCACAGATACGCAGTATTTT; CDR3: CASSLYYVGTDTQYF
D: .; J: TRBJ2-5; V: TRBV4-3; size: .; DNA: TGCGCCAGCAGCCAAGATTACAGACTTCAAGAGACCCAGTACTTC; CDR3: CASSQDYRLQETQYF
D: .; J: TRBJ2-1; V: TRBV6-5; size: .; DNA: TGTGCCAGCAGTTACTCGCCAGGGTCGTCCTACAATGAGCAGTTCTTC; CDR3: CASSYSPGSSYNEQFF
D: TRBD1; J: TRBJ2-3; V: TRBV5-1; size: .; DNA: TGCGCCAGCAGCAGCCGGACAGGGGGCGAAGATACGCAGTATTTT; CDR3: CASSSRTGGEDTQYF
D: .; J: TRBJ1-4; V: TRBV9; size: .; DNA: TGTGCCAGCAGCGTAGGGGGCGGGGGTGAAAAACTGTTTTTT; CDR3: CASSVGGGGEKLFF
D: .; J: TRBJ2-7; V: TRBV2; size: .; DNA: TGTGCCAGCAGCCCGGGCGGCAGGGTGACCTACGAGCAGTACTTC; CDR3: CASSPGGRVTYEQYF
D: .; J: TRBJ1-2; V: TRBV10-3; size: once; DNA: TGTGCCATCAGTGAAGTCAGGAGTAACTATGGCTACACCTTC; CDR3: CAISEVRSNYGYTF